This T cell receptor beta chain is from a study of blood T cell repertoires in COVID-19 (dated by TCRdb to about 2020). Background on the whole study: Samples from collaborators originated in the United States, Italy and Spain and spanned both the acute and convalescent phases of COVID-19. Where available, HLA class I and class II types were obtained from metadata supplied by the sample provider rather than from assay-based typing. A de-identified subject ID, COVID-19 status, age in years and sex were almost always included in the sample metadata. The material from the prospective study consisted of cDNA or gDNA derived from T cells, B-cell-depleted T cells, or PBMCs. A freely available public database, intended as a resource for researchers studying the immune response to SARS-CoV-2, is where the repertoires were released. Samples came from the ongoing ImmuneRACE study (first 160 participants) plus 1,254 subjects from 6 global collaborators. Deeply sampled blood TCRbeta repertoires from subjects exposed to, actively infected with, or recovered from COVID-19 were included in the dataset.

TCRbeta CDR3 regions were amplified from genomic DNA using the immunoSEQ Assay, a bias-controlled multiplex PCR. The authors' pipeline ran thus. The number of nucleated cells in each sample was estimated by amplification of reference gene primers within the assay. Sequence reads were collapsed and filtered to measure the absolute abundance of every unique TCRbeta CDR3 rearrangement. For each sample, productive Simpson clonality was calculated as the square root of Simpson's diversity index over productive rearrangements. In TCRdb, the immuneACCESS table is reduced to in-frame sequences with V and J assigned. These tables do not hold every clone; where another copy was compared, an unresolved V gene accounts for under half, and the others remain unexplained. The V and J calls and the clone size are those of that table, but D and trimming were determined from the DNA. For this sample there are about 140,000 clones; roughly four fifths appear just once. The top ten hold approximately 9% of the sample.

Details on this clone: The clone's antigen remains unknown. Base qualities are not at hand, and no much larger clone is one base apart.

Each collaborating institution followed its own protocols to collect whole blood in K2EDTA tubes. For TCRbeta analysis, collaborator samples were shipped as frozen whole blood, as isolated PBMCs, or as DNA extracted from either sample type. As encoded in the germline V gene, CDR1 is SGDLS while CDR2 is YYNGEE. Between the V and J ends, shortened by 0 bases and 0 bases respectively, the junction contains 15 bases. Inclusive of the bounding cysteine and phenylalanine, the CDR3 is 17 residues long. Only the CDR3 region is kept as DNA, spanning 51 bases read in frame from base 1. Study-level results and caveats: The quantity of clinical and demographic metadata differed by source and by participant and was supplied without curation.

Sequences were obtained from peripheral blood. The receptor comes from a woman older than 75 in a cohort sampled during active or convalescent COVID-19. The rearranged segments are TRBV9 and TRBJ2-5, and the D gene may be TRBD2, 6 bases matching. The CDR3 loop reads CASSVEISGDYQETQYF. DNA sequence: TGTGCCAGCAGCGTAGAAATTAGCGGAGATTACCAAGAGACCCAGTACTTC.